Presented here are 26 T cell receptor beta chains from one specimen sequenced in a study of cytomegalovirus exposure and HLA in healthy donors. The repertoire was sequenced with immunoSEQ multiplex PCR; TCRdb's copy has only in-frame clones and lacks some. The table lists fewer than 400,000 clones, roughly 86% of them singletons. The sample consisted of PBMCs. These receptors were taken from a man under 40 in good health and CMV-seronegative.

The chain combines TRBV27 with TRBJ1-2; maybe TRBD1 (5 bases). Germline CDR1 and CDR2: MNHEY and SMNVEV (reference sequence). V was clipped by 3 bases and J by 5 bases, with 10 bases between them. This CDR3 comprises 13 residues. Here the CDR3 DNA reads TGTGCCAGCAGTTTGGCGGGGGGGTATGGCTACACCTTC. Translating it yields CASSLAGGYGYTF.

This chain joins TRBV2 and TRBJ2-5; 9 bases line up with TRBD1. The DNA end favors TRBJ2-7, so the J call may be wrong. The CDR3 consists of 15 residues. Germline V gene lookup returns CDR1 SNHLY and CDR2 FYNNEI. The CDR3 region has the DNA TGTGCCAGCAGCCCCGGAGGGACAGGGAAGCACGAGCAGTACTTC. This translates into CASSPGGTGKHEQYF.

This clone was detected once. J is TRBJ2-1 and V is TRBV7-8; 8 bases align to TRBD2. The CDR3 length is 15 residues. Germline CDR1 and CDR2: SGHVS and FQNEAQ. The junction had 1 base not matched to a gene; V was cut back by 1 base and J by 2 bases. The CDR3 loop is CASSLDSGAYNEQFF. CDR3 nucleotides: TGTGCCAGCAGCTTAGATAGCGGGGCCTACAATGAGCAGTTCTTC.

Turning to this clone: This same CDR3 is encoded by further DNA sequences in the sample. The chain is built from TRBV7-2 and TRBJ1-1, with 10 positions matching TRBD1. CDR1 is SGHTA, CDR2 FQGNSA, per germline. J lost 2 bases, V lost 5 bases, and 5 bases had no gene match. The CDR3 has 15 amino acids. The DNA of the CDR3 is TGTGCCAGCAGCACCCGGACAGGGGGAAACACTGAAGCTTTCTTT. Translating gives CASSTRTGGNTEAFF.

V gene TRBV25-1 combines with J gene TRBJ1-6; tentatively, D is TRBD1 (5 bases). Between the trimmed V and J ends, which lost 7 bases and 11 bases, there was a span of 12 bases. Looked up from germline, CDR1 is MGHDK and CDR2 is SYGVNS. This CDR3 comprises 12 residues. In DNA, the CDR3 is TGTGCCAGCAAGGGGCCGGTTACACCCCTCCACTTT. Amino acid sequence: CASKGPVTPLHF.

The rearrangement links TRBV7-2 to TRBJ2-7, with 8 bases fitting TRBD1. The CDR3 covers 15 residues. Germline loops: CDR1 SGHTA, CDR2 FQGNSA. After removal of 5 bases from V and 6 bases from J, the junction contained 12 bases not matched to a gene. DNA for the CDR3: TGTGCCAGCAGCCCAACAGGACAGGGATTCGGCGAGCAGTACTTC. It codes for CASSPTGQGFGEQYF.

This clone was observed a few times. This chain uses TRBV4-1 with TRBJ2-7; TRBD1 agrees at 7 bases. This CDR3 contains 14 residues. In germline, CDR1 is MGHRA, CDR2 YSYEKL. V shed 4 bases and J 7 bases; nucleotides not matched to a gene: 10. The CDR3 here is CASSPGTGALEQYF. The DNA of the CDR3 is TGCGCCAGCAGCCCGGGAACAGGGGCGTTAGAGCAGTACTTC.

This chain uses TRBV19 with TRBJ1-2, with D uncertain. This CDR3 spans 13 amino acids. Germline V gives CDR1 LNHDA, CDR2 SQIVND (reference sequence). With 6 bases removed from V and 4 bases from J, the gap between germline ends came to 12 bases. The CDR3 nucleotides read TGTGCCAGTAGCCAGTCCGGGTCCTATGGCTACACCTTC. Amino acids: CASSQSGSYGYTF.

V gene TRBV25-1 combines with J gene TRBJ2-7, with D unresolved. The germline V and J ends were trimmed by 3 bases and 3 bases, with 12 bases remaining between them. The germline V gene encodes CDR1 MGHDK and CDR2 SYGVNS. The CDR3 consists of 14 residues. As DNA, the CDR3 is TGTGCCAGCAGTGACGTACAGTTAATCTACGAGCAGTACTTC. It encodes CASSDVQLIYEQYF.

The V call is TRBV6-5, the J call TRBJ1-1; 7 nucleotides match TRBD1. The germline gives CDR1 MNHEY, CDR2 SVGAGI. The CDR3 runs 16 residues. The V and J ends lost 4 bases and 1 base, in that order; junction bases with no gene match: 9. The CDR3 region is CASSSLGGTGNTEAFF. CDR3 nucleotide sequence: TGTGCCAGCAGTTCCCTAGGGGGCACTGGGAACACTGAAGCTTTCTTT.

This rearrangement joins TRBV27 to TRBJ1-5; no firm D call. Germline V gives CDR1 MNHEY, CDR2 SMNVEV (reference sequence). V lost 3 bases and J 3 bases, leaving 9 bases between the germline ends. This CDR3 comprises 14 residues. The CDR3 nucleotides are TGTGCCAGCAGTTTGGCCGGGGTCAATCAGCCCCAGCATTTT. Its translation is CASSLAGVNQPQHF.

The CDR3 here is CASSRTLGEANYGYTF. The CDR3 nucleotides are TGTGCCAGCAGCCGAACCTTAGGGGAGGCTAACTATGGCTACACCTTC. The chain recombines TRBV7-2 with TRBJ1-2, with a possible D match to TRBD1 (5 bases). Germline V gives CDR1 SGHTA, CDR2 FQGNSA. The CDR3 loop spans 16 amino acids. V lost 5 bases to trimming and J lost 0 bases, with 16 bases between them. Filled out from reference TRBV7-2 and TRBJ1-2, the complete variable domain reads GAGVSQSPSNKVTEKGKDVELRCDPISGHTALYWYRQSLGQGLEFLIYFQGNSAPDKSGLPSDRFSAERTGGSVSTLTIQRTQQEDSAVYLCASSRTLGEANYGYTFGSGTRLTVV.

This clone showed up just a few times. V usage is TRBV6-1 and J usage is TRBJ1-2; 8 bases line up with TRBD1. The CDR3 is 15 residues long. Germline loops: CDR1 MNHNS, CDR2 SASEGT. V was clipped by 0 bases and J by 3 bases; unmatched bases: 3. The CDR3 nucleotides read TGTGCCAGCAGTGAAGCGAGACAGGGGTACTATGGCTACACCTTC. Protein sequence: CASSEARQGYYGYTF.

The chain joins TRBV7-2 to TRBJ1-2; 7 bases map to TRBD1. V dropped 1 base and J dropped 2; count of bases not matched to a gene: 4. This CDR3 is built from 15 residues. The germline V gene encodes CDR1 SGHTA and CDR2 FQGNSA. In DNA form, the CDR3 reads TGTGCCAGCAGCTTAGATTTCAGGGGGAACTATGGCTACACCTTC. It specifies CASSLDFRGNYGYTF. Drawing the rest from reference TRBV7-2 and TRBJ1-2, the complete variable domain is GAGVSQSPSNKVTEKGKDVELRCDPISGHTALYWYRQSLGQGLEFLIYFQGNSAPDKSGLPSDRFSAERTGGSVSTLTIQRTQQEDSAVYLCASSLDFRGNYGYTFGSGTRLTVV.

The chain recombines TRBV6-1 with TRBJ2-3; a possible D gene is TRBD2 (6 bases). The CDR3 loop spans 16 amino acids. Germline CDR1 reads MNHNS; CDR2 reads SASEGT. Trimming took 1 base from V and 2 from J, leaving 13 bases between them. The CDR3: CASSEGRGRSTDTQYF. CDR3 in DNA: TGTGCCAGCAGTGAAGGGAGGGGCCGGTCCACAGATACGCAGTATTTT.

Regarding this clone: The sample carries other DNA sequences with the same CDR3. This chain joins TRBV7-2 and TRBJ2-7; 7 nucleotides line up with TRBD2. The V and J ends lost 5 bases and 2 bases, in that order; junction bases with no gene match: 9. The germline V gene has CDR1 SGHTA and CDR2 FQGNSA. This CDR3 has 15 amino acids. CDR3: CASSLGGAGAYEQYF. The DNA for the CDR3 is TGTGCCAGCAGCCTCGGGGGTGCGGGGGCCTACGAGCAGTACTTC.

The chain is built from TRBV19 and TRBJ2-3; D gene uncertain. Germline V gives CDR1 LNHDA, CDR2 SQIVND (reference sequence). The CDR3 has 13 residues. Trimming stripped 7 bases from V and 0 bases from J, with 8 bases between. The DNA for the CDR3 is TGTGCCAGTATGGGCCTAAGCACAGATACGCAGTATTTT. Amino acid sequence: CASMGLSTDTQYF.

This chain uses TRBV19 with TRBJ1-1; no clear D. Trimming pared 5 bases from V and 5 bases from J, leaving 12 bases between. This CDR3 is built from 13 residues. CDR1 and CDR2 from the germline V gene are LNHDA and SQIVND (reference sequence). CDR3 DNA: TGTGCCAGTAGTCCTCGGGTAGAGACTGAAGCTTTCTTT. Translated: CASSPRVETEAFF.

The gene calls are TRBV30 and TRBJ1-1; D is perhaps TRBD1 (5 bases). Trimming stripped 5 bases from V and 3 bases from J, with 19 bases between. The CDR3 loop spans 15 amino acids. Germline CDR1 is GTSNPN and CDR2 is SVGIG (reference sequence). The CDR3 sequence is CAWAWGRGSHTEAFF. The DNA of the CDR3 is TGTGCCTGGGCCTGGGGCAGAGGCTCTCACACTGAAGCTTTCTTT.

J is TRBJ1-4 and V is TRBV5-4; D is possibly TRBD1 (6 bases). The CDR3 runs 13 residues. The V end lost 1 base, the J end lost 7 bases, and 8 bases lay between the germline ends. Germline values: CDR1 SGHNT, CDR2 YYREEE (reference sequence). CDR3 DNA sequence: TGTGCCAGCAGCTTGAAGGGGGTTGAAAAACTGTTTTTT. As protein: CASSLKGVEKLFF.

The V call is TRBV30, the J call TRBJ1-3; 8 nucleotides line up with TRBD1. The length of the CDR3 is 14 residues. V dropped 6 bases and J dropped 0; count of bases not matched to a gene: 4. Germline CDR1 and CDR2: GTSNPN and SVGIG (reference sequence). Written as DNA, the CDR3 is TGTGCCTGCCAGACAGGGGCCTCTGGAAACACCATATATTTT. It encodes CACQTGASGNTIYF.

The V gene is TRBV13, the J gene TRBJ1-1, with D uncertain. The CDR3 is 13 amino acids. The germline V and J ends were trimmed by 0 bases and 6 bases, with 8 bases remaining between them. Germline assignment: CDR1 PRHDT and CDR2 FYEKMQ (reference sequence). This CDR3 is CASSLGEKPEAFF. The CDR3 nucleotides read TGTGCCAGCAGCTTAGGGGAGAAACCTGAAGCTTTCTTT.

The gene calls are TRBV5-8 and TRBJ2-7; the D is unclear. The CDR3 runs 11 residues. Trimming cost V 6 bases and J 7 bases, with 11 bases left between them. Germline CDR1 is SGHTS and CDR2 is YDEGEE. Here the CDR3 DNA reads TGTGCCAGCAATCTAGGTAAAGAGCAGTACTTC. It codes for CASNLGKEQYF.

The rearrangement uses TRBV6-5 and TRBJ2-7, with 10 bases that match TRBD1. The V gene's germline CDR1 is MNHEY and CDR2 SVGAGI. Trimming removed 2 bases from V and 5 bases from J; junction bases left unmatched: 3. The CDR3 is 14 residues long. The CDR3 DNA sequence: TGTGCCAGCAGTTACGGGACAGGGGCGGACGAGCAGTACTTC. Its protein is CASSYGTGADEQYF.

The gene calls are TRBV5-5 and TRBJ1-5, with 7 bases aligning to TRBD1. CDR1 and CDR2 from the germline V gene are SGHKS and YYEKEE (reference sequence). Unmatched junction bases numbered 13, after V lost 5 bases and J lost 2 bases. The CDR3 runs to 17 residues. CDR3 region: CASSSAPGQARNQPQHF. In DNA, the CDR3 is TGTGCCAGCAGTTCCGCGCCCGGACAGGCCCGCAATCAGCCCCAGCATTTT.

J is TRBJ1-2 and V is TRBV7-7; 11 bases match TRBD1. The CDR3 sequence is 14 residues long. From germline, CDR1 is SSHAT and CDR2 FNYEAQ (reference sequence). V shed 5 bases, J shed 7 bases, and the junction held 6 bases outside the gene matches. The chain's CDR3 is CASSGGQGAVGYTF. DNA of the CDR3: TGTGCCAGCAGCGGAGGACAGGGGGCGGTTGGCTACACCTTC.